This is a list of T cell receptor beta chains from one sample in a study of cytomegalovirus exposure and HLA in healthy donors. The assay was immunoSEQ multiplex PCR, and TCRdb's table has in-frame clones only and misses some. The table has tens of thousands of clones, 85% to 90% seen once. The sample consisted of PBMCs. The receptors were gathered from a woman aged 25 to 39 in good health and CMV-seropositive. The CDR3 runs from the conserved cysteine through the conserved F or W. The order of the fields is D gene, V gene, J gene, clone size, CDR3 DNA, CDR3 protein. The D gene is left open where the match is weak. The size field is filled for only some rows; it gives once, few, many or a size class.

>.|TRBV19|TRBJ1-1|.
TGTGCCAGTAGTAAAACAGGGAAGAACACTGAAGCTTTCTTT
CASSKTGKNTEAFF
>TRBD2|TRBV7-6|TRBJ2-3|.
TGTGCCAGCAGCTTGGCTACTAGCGGGAGGTCAGATACGCAGTATTTT
CASSLATSGRSDTQYF
>TRBD1|TRBV6-5|TRBJ1-2|.
TGTGCCAGCAGCTCGTACGGGACAGGGGGCTATGGCTACACCTTC
CASSSYGTGGYGYTF
>.|TRBV29-1|TRBJ1-4|once
TGCAGCGTCTTCCACGGGAGGGGTGAAAAACTGTTTTTT
CSVFHGRGEKLFF
>.|TRBV7-9|TRBJ1-1|once
TGTGCCAGCAGCTTCGTAGAAGACACTGAAGCTTTCTTT
CASSFVEDTEAFF
>TRBD2|TRBV5-6|TRBJ2-7|.
TGTGCCAGCAGCCCTAGCCGGCGGGAGGGGACCTACGAGCAGTACTTC
CASSPSRREGTYEQYF
>TRBD2|TRBV5-6|TRBJ2-1|.
TGTGCCAGCAGCCGTCCGGGACTTGGGGGACTAGCGGGAGAGAATGAGCAGTTCTTC
CASSRPGLGGLAGENEQFF
>TRBD1|TRBV6-1|TRBJ1-1|few
TGTGCCAATAGACAGGGCACTGAAGCTTTCTTT
CANRQGTEAFF
>TRBD1|TRBV10-1|TRBJ2-5|few
TGCGCCAGCAGTGATGACAGGGGAGCAAGAGAGACCCAGTACTTC
CASSDDRGARETQYF
>.|TRBV7-9|TRBJ2-5|.
TGTGCCAGCAGCTTCGGTACAGGGCAAGAGACCCAGTACTTC
CASSFGTGQETQYF
>TRBD2|TRBV27|TRBJ2-7|.
TGTGCCAGCCGCCCTCGGACTAGCGGCTCCTACGAGCAGTACTTC
CASRPRTSGSYEQYF
>.|TRBV11-2|TRBJ1-1|.
TGTGCCAGCAGCTTAGAGGATCGGAGTTTGAGCACTGAAGCTTTCTTT
CASSLEDRSLSTEAFF
>.|TRBV27|TRBJ2-1|.
TGTGCCAGCAGTTTGAGGAGATCCCCTCCTAATGAGCAGTTCTTC
CASSLRRSPPNEQFF
>TRBD2|TRBV7-2|TRBJ2-7|few
TGTGCCAGCGGTAACCTGGGACTAGCGGGAGCCCAATCCTACGAGCAGTACTTC
CASGNLGLAGAQSYEQYF
>.|TRBV7-9|TRBJ2-4|.
TGTGCCAGCAGCTTTGGCGGCCAACTAAACATTCAGTACTTC
CASSFGGQLNIQYF
>TRBD2|TRBV27|TRBJ2-1|.
TGTGCCAGCAGTCTGGGACTAGCGGGAGTTAAGGATGAGCAGTTCTTC
CASSLGLAGVKDEQFF
>.|TRBV14|TRBJ2-2|.
TGTGCCAGCAGCCAAATCTCGGGTGGCGGGGAGCTGTTTTTT
CASSQISGGGELFF
>TRBD1|TRBV29-1|TRBJ2-1|.
TGCAGCGTGGGGGACAGGGGTTCCTACAATGAGCAGTTCTTC
CSVGDRGSYNEQFF
>.|TRBV18|TRBJ2-7|.
TGTGCCAGCTCGCCCGGTCTCGAGCAGTACTTC
CASSPGLEQYF
>.|TRBV5-6|TRBJ2-1|once
TGTGCCAGCAGGATTGGACTTGGATTCTACAATGAGCAGTTCTTC
CASRIGLGFYNEQFF
>.|TRBV5-5|TRBJ2-7|.
TGTGCCAGCAGCTTGGGTGGCAGGGGGGTCCACGAGCAGTACTTC
CASSLGGRGVHEQYF
>TRBD1|TRBV11-2|TRBJ2-2|.
TGTGCCAGCAGCCCGCTAATACGGACAGGGGGCATGACGGGGGAGCTGTTTTTT
CASSPLIRTGGMTGELFF
>TRBD1|TRBV30|TRBJ1-5|once
TGTGCCTGGGGACAGGGGGTGTATGGTCAGCCCCAGCATTTT
CAWGQGVYGQPQHF
>TRBD1|TRBV25-1|TRBJ1-4|.
TGTGCCAGCAGTGCCCCGACAGGGGCTGAAAAACTGTTTTTT
CASSAPTGAEKLFF
>TRBD1|TRBV28|TRBJ1-1|.
TGTGCCAGCAGTTTAGGCTCCGGGACAGCCTACACTGAAGCTTTCTTT
CASSLGSGTAYTEAFF
>.|TRBV5-1|TRBJ1-1|.
TGCGCCAGCAGCTTTTCCGTCTTGGGGGCAAACACTGAAGCTTTCTTT
CASSFSVLGANTEAFF
>TRBD2|TRBV9|TRBJ2-1|.
TGTGCCAGCAGCGCCCTAGCGGGAGGCTACAATGAGCAGTTCTTC
CASSALAGGYNEQFF
>TRBD2|TRBV18|TRBJ2-2|.
TGTGCCAGCTCACCGGGACTAGCGGGAGTGGGCACCGGGGAGCTGTTTTTT
CASSPGLAGVGTGELFF
>.|TRBV11-2|TRBJ1-4|once
TGTGCCAGCAGAACACTTACAGGGTTCGGGACTAATGAAAAACTGTTTTTT
CASRTLTGFGTNEKLFF
>.|TRBV4-1|TRBJ2-3|.
TGCGCCAGCAGCGCGATCGGACGGGGAGATACGCAGTATTTT
CASSAIGRGDTQYF
>.|TRBV20-1|TRBJ2-4|.
TGCAGTAATAAAAAAAACATTCAGTACTTC
CSNKKNIQYF
>.|TRBV5-5|TRBJ2-2|.
TGTGCCAGCAGCACTAGGGATAAGGCGAACACCGGGGAGCTGTTTTTT
CASSTRDKANTGELFF
>.|TRBV2|TRBJ1-1|.
TGTGCCAGCAGTCTGCAGGTAGGCACTGAAGCTTTCTTT
CASSLQVGTEAFF
>.|TRBV18|TRBJ2-7|.
TGTGCCAGCTCACCACGTAGGGAGTGGGGTTACGAGCAGTACTTC
CASSPRREWGYEQYF
>TRBD1|TRBV18|TRBJ1-1|.
TGTGCCAGCTCACCAAGGACAGGGGGTCGCACTGAAGCTTTCTTT
CASSPRTGGRTEAFF
>TRBD2|TRBV11-2|TRBJ2-3|.
TGTGCCAGCAGCGACGGACTAGCGGGAGGGAGTACGCAGTATTTT
CASSDGLAGGSTQYF
>.|TRBV12-5|TRBJ2-3|.
TGTGCTAGTGGTTTACGGGTATTCGGCGAGGTCGGCACAGATACGCAGTATTTT
CASGLRVFGEVGTDTQYF
>TRBD1|TRBV28|TRBJ1-5|.
TGTGCCAGCAGTCCTCAGACAGGGTACCAGCCCCAGCATTTT
CASSPQTGYQPQHF
>.|TRBV4-1|TRBJ2-3|.
TGCGCCAGCAGCCAAGAGTACGGGAGCGCCGATACGCAGTATTTT
CASSQEYGSADTQYF
>.|TRBV7-2|TRBJ1-1|.
TGTGCCAGCAGCTTCGCAGGGATGAACACTGAAGCTTTCTTT
CASSFAGMNTEAFF
>TRBD1|TRBV5-1|TRBJ2-1|.
TGCGCCAGCAGGGGGGACAGGGTCGAGCAGTTCTTC
CASRGDRVEQFF
>TRBD2|TRBV6-1|TRBJ2-5|.
TGTGCCAGCAGTGAATCTGGAGGGAGGGGTTGGGAGACCCAGTACTTC
CASSESGGRGWETQYF
>TRBD1|TRBV12-5|TRBJ2-1|.
TGTGCTAGTGGCAATCCCGGGACAGGGGATTACAATGAGCAGTTCTTC
CASGNPGTGDYNEQFF
>.|TRBV5-1|TRBJ2-5|.
TGCGCCAGCAGCTCACAAGAGACCCAGTACTTC
CASSSQETQYF
>.|TRBV2|TRBJ2-1|.
TGTGCCAGCGGCAGGGTCGAGCAGTTCTTC
CASGRVEQFF
>.|TRBV5-4|TRBJ2-7|once
TGTGCCAGCAGCATGCCATTAGGGGATCAATACGAGCAGTACTTC
CASSMPLGDQYEQYF
>TRBD2|TRBV27|TRBJ2-7|.
TGTGCCAGCAGCCCTAGCGGCCCCGGCGAGCAGTACTTC
CASSPSGPGEQYF
>.|TRBV10-1|TRBJ1-1|.
TGCGCCAGCAGGCAATCGGTTTCAGGGATGAACACTGAAGCTTTCTTT
CASRQSVSGMNTEAFF